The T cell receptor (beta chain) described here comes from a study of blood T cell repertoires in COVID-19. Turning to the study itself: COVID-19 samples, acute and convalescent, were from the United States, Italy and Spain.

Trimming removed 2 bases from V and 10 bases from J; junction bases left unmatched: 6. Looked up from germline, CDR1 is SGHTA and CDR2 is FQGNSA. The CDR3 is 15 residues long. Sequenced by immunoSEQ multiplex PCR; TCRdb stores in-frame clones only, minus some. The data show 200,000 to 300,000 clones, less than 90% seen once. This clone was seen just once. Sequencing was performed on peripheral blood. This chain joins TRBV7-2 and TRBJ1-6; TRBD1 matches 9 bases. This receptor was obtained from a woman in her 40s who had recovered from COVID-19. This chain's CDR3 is CASSLPDRGASPLHF. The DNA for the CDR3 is TGTGCCAGCAGCTTACCGGACAGGGGAGCATCACCCCTCCACTTT.